These 20 T cell receptor beta chains share one sample of origin, sequenced in a study of Ad26.COV2.S vaccination and SARS-CoV-2 variants (dated by TCRdb to about 2021). Library generation was performed with the immunoSEQ multiplex PCR assay. This is the immuneACCESS table as TCRdb keeps it, with only in-frame sequences that have V and J called. A part of the clones is gone; compared with another copy, unresolved V genes explain less than half, and the rest is unexplained. The sample includes a few hundred thousand clones, with around 82% observed a single time. The ten largest make up approximately 7% of the sample. The sample's treatment or condition, from its label and the paper: roughly 18 received Ad26.COV2.S at low or high dose, single or two shots; 5 received placebo; per-sample allocation not given. For vaccine and placebo recipients, repertoires were sequenced using samples collected on day 63 after the first injection.

Sequenced here: peripheral blood, sampled in a trial of Ad26.COV2.S vaccine versus placebo. The source of these receptors is a person aged 18-65 years who received the Ad26.COV2.S COVID-19 vaccine or a placebo.

CDR3 sequence: CASSTPDTYAYEQYF. Here the CDR3 DNA reads TGTGCCAGCAGCACGCCGGACACCTATGCCTACGAGCAGTACTTC. The chain couples TRBV5-5 to TRBJ2-7; D perhaps matches TRBD1 (5 bases). V was trimmed by 4 bases and J by 2 bases, leaving 16 bases between them. The CDR3 is made up of 15 amino acids. Germline values: CDR1 SGHKS, CDR2 YYEKEE (reference sequence).

This clone occurred a few times. The V gene is TRBV6-4, the J gene TRBJ2-3; D gene uncertain. The V end lost 6 bases, the J end lost 10 bases, and 17 bases lay between the germline ends. This CDR3 is built from 13 residues. Germline CDR1 MRHNA, CDR2 SNTAGT. This chain's CDR3 is CASSSDRRTAQYF. CDR3 DNA sequence: TGTGCCAGCAGCTCGGATCGACGTACGGCGCAGTATTTT.

The rearrangement uses TRBV6-5 and TRBJ1-1; no definite D call. CDR1 is MNHEY, CDR2 SVGAGI, per germline. The length of the CDR3 is 13 residues. The ends were cut back, 7 bases at V and 4 bases at J, with 13 bases in the middle. DNA for the CDR3: TGTGCCAGCACTTTGATGGGTGGCACTGAAGCTTTCTTT. This gives the protein CASTLMGGTEAFF.

The chain joins TRBV5-1 to TRBJ2-3, with 7 bases lining up with TRBD1. The V gene end was trimmed by 4 bases and the J gene end by 5 bases; junction bases not matched to a gene: 4. The CDR3 length is 13 residues. The V gene's germline CDR1 is SGHRS and CDR2 YFSETQ. CDR3 loop: CASSPRQGDTQYF. The CDR3, as DNA: TGCGCCAGCAGCCCCAGACAGGGAGATACGCAGTATTTT.

This chain connects TRBV2 to TRBJ1-3; 9 bases line up with TRBD1. The CDR3 covers 16 residues. With 7 bases clipped from V and 5 bases from J, the junction kept 12 bases outside the gene matches. The V gene's germline CDR1 is SNHLY and CDR2 FYNNEI. The CDR3 spells CASNLGQGWRRNTIYF. DNA for the CDR3: TGTGCCAGCAACCTGGGACAGGGATGGAGACGAAACACCATATATTTT.

This chain uses TRBV4-1 with TRBJ2-2; a weak D match, TRBD2 (5 bases). The V and J ends lost 1 base and 8 bases respectively, with 20 bases between them. The CDR3 has 17 residues. CDR1 and CDR2 from the germline V gene are MGHRA and YSYEKL. CDR3 DNA: TGCGCCAGCAGCCAAGTGGACTTGGTCAGCCCGGCTGGGGAGCTGTTTTTT. It translates to CASSQVDLVSPAGELFF.

The rearrangement links TRBV4-1 to TRBJ2-7; TRBD2 matches at 7 bases. The germline V gene encodes CDR1 MGHRA and CDR2 YSYEKL. The CDR3 has 17 amino acids. After removal of 1 base from V and 0 bases from J, the junction contained 9 bases not matched to a gene. For the CDR3, the DNA is TGCGCCAGCAGCCAAGGAGGGAGCGGGATTCGCTCCTACGAGCAGTACTTC. Encoded protein: CASSQGGSGIRSYEQYF.

J is TRBJ1-4 and V is TRBV2; tentatively, D is TRBD1 (6 bases). The CDR3 consists of 15 residues. Deletions cut 0 bases from V and 8 bases from J, with 13 bases between. Germline values: CDR1 SNHLY, CDR2 FYNNEI. Here the CDR3 DNA reads TGTGCCAGCAGTGAAGCGCTACAGGGTAGCGAAAAACTGTTTTTT. Its protein is CASSEALQGSEKLFF.

The chain joins TRBV9 to TRBJ1-4; 8 bases agree with TRBD1. The CDR3 totals 15 residues. Germline V CDR1 and CDR2: SGDLS, YYNGEE. V was clipped by 5 bases and J by 7 bases; unmatched bases: 10. In nucleotides, the CDR3 is TGTGCCAGCAGTGGACAGGGTCGAGATGGTGAAAAACTGTTTTTT. It encodes CASSGQGRDGEKLFF. The full variable domain, completed using reference TRBV9 and TRBJ1-4, is DSGVTQTPKHLITATGQRVTLRCSPRSGDLSVYWYQQSLDQGLQFLIQYYNGEERAKGNILERFSAQQFPDLHSELNLSSLELGDSALYFCASSGQGRDGEKLFFGSGTQLSVL.

This clone appeared many times. This rearrangement joins TRBV30 to TRBJ2-2; D call uncertain. The V end was cut by 4 bases, the J end by 3 bases, with 12 bases between. The CDR3 contains 14 residues. Germline values: CDR1 GTSNPN, CDR2 SVGIG (reference sequence). The CDR3 protein is CAWKAAWDTGELFF. DNA for the CDR3: TGTGCCTGGAAGGCGGCGTGGGACACCGGGGAGCTGTTTTTT. The complete variable domain, with remaining parts taken from reference TRBV30 and TRBJ2-2, reads SQTIHQWPATLVQPVGSPLSLECTVEGTSNPNLYWYRQAAGRGLQLLFYSVGIGQISSEVPQNLSASRPQDRQFILSSKKLLLSDSGFYLCAWKAAWDTGELFFGEGSRLTVL.

This chain connects TRBV4-2 to TRBJ1-2, with D perhaps matching TRBD1 (5 bases). V was clipped by 3 bases and J by 3 bases, with 11 bases between them. This CDR3 spans 14 amino acids. Germline CDR1 reads LGHNA; CDR2 reads YNFKEQ. For the CDR3, the DNA is TGTGCCAGCAGCCAGGCGCAGGGTTACTATGGCTACACCTTC. Its translation is CASSQAQGYYGYTF.

The V and J genes are TRBV14 and TRBJ2-4; no clear D gene. Germline V gene sequence: CDR1 SGHDN, CDR2 FVKESK. V was clipped by 2 bases and J by 5 bases, with 1 base between them. The CDR3 spans 11 residues. This chain's CDR3 is CASSQQNIQYF. In DNA, the CDR3 is TGTGCCAGCAGCCAACAAAACATTCAGTACTTC.

V and J are TRBV30 and TRBJ2-2, with TRBD1 matching 8 bases. Germline CDR1 is GTSNPN and CDR2 is SVGIG (reference sequence). This CDR3 is built from 16 residues. The V segment lost 0 bases and the J segment 8 bases; nucleotides outside the gene matches: 11. The CDR3 bases are TGTGCCTGGAGTGTACCTCCGGGACAGGCAAAGGGGGAGCTGTTTTTT. This translates into CAWSVPPGQAKGELFF. Together with reference TRBV30 and TRBJ2-2, the CDR3 gives the full variable domain: SQTIHQWPATLVQPVGSPLSLECTVEGTSNPNLYWYRQAAGRGLQLLFYSVGIGQISSEVPQNLSASRPQDRQFILSSKKLLLSDSGFYLCAWSVPPGQAKGELFFGEGSRLTVL.

The genes are TRBV5-4 and TRBJ2-1; either TRBD1 or TRBD2 may supply D (5 bases each). Trimming left V 4 bases short and J 1 base short, with 24 bases between. The CDR3 has 19 amino acids. Germline loops: CDR1 SGHNT, CDR2 YYREEE (reference sequence). CDR3 nucleotides: TGTGCCAGCAGCCGGACCCTTAGGGGAGCTCCCATATCCTACAATGAGCAGTTCTTC. This translates into CASSRTLRGAPISYNEQFF.

Turning to this clone: A much larger clone differs from this one at a single base, so this may be a read error. The chain uses TRBV3-1 (or the pseudogene TRBV3-2) and TRBJ2-7, with D possibly being TRBD2 (5 bases). Deletions cut 4 bases from V and 6 bases from J, with 10 bases between. The CDR3 extends over 12 amino acids. Per germline, CDR1 LGHDT and CDR2 YNNKEL (reference sequence). CDR3 sequence (DNA): TGTGCCAGCAGCCCTTCAGGAGGCGAGCAGTACTTC. Protein: CASSPSGGEQYF.

In nucleotides, the CDR3 is TGTGCCAGCAGCCAGCGGGGAGAGAACACCGGGGAGCTGTTTTTT. Translated: CASSQRGENTGELFF. The J gene is TRBJ2-2, the V gene TRBV4-2; perhaps TRBD2 as D (6 bases). The germline V gene encodes CDR1 LGHNA and CDR2 YNFKEQ. The V end lost 3 bases, the J end lost 1 base, and 9 bases lay between the germline ends. This CDR3 has 15 residues.

The CDR3 DNA sequence: TGTGCCAGCACTCCACTGACAGGGGTAGGAGAAAAACTGTTTTTT. Amino acid sequence: CASTPLTGVGEKLFF. J is TRBJ1-4 and V is TRBV6-5, with 8 positions matching TRBD1. With 7 bases clipped from V and 8 bases from J, the junction kept 12 bases outside the gene matches. This CDR3 is built from 15 residues. Per germline, CDR1 MNHEY and CDR2 SVGAGI.

V is TRBV2 and J is TRBJ2-5, with 7 bases aligning to TRBD2. Germline V gene sequence: CDR1 SNHLY, CDR2 FYNNEI. The V and J ends lost 6 bases and 4 bases, in that order; junction bases with no gene match: 5. The CDR3 is 13 residues long. CDR3 loop: CASRTGGRETQYF. The CDR3 DNA reads as TGTGCCAGCAGAACGGGAGGAAGAGAGACCCAGTACTTC. Full variable domain (outside the CDR3, taken from reference TRBV2 and TRBJ2-5): EPEVTQTPSHQVTQMGQEVILRCVPISNHLYFYWYRQILGQKVEFLVSFYNNEISEKSEIFDDQFSVERPDGSNFTLKIRSTKLEDSAMYFCASRTGGRETQYFGPGTRLLVL.

V gene TRBV7-2 combines with J gene TRBJ1-1; D is ambiguous. This CDR3 contains 14 residues. In germline, CDR1 is SGHTA, CDR2 FQGNSA. V was trimmed by 4 bases and J by 0 bases, leaving 9 bases between them. The CDR3 protein is CASSYAGVNTEAFF. In DNA form, the CDR3 reads TGTGCCAGCAGCTACGCCGGAGTGAACACTGAAGCTTTCTTT.

V gene TRBV2 combines with J gene TRBJ1-3, with a possible D match to TRBD1 (5 bases). Germline V lookup: CDR1 SNHLY, CDR2 FYNNEI. This CDR3 has 13 amino acids. The V gene lost 3 bases and the J gene lost 5 bases, with 8 bases spanning the gap. The CDR3 DNA follows: TGTGCCAGCAGTGAGGAGGGGCGAAACACCATATATTTT. This sequence encodes CASSEEGRNTIYF.